The 15 T cell receptor beta chains presented below share a single source sample, sequenced in a study of shared clonotypes between healthy human individuals. Measured with immunoSEQ multiplex PCR; TCRdb has only the in-frame clones, and not every one. The top ten hold around 0.13% of the sample, which has 2 million to 2.5 million clones, approximately 95% seen once. Sequencing used naive CD4+ T cells sorted from blood. Subset indicated: CD45RA+ positively selected. These receptors all stem from a man aged 18-30 years in good health.

V usage is TRBV2 and J usage is TRBJ2-7; 7 bases are a match to TRBD1. There are 16 residues in the CDR3. CDR1 is SNHLY, CDR2 FYNNEI, per germline. The ends lost 4 bases at V and 1 base at J; junction bases unmatched: 10. CDR3: CASSAETGYVSYEQYF. CDR3 DNA sequence: TGTGCCAGCAGTGCAGAGACAGGGTATGTTTCCTACGAGCAGTACTTC.

The J gene is TRBJ2-3, the V gene TRBV10-2, with D uncertain. The CDR3 consists of 14 residues. The V gene's germline CDR1 is WSHSY and CDR2 SAAADI. Trimming left V 3 bases short and J 3 bases short, with 10 bases between. The chain's CDR3 is CASSDIARTDTQYF. Written as DNA, the CDR3 is TGCGCCAGCAGTGATATCGCGAGGACAGATACGCAGTATTTT.

The genes are TRBV5-1 and TRBJ2-7; D possibly corresponds to TRBD1 (6 bases). Trimming shortened V by 4 bases and J by 0 bases, and 11 bases separated the two germline ends. Germline V lookup: CDR1 SGHRS, CDR2 YFSETQ. This CDR3 is 14 amino acids long. In DNA, the CDR3 is TGCGCCAGCAGCGTGACAGGTGTCTCCTACGAGCAGTACTTC. Its protein product is CASSVTGVSYEQYF.

V and J are TRBV5-1 and TRBJ2-1; 14 bases agree with TRBD2. CDR1 and CDR2 (germline): SGHRS, YFSETQ. The CDR3 consists of 14 residues. Trimming removed 7 bases from V and 8 bases from J; junction bases left unmatched: 5. CDR3 in DNA: TGCGCCAGCGGGACTAGCGGGAGTTGGGATGAGCAGTTCTTC. Its translation is CASGTSGSWDEQFF.

This sequence joins TRBV19 and TRBJ2-3, with TRBD1 identical over 9 bases. Trimming cost V 4 bases and J 4 bases; bases outside gene matches: 6. The CDR3 is 15 residues long. Germline CDR1 and CDR2: LNHDA and SQIVND (reference sequence). The CDR3 here is CASSRGTGMADTQYF. DNA of the CDR3: TGTGCCAGTAGTAGGGGGACAGGGATGGCAGATACGCAGTATTTT.

As for this clone: This sample includes further DNA sequences coding for the same CDR3. The chain links TRBV10-3 to TRBJ2-1; no firm D call. Germline loops: CDR1 ENHRY, CDR2 SYGVKD. Trimming cost V 0 bases and J 4 bases, with 4 bases left between them. The CDR3 is 13 residues long. The CDR3 DNA reads TGTGCCATCAGTGAGTCACCTTACAATGAGCAGTTCTTC. Its translation: CAISESPYNEQFF.

The chain has TRBV11-3 and TRBJ2-3; D unresolved. Germline CDR1 is SGHNT and CDR2 is YENEEA. The V gene lost 3 bases and the J gene lost 3 bases, with 4 bases spanning the gap. This CDR3 is 12 amino acids long. The CDR3 nucleotides read TGTGCCAGCAGCTTTCGTACAGATACGCAGTATTTT. Translating it yields CASSFRTDTQYF.

The chain is built from TRBV7-2 and TRBJ2-7; D gene ambiguous. CDR1 and CDR2 (germline): SGHTA, FQGNSA. V gave up 2 bases and J gave up 6 bases, with 8 bases separating them. This CDR3 contains 12 residues. CDR3 loop: CASSLSPGEQYF. The CDR3 bases are TGTGCCAGCAGCTTATCGCCCGGCGAGCAGTACTTC.

The chain links TRBV9 to TRBJ2-3; the D is unclear. Trimming took 4 bases from V and 6 from J, leaving 9 bases between them. Germline-derived CDR1 and CDR2 are SGDLS and YYNGEE. The CDR3 has 12 residues. The CDR3 DNA is TGTGCCAGCAGCCCAGTGTTGGATACGCAGTATTTT. Translated, it gives CASSPVLDTQYF.

The count of this clone is one. The CDR3 region has the DNA TGTGCCAGCAGCCACGGGCTAGGGAATGAGCAGTTCTTC. It yields the protein CASSHGLGNEQFF. The V and J genes are TRBV6-5 and TRBJ2-1; no clear D gene. This CDR3 contains 13 residues. The germline V gene encodes CDR1 MNHEY and CDR2 SVGAGI. Trimming stripped 6 bases from V and 7 bases from J, with 13 bases between.

The chain employs TRBV5-1 and TRBJ1-2; 7 nucleotides agree with TRBD1. Trimming at V came to 4 bases and at J to 0 bases, leaving 9 bases not matched to a gene. Germline assignment: CDR1 SGHRS and CDR2 YFSETQ. The CDR3 has 16 amino acids. CDR3 region: CASSGPWDSTNYGYTF. The DNA for the CDR3 is TGCGCCAGCAGCGGGCCCTGGGACAGCACTAACTATGGCTACACCTTC.

The rearrangement uses TRBV30 and TRBJ1-5; D call uncertain. Trimming took off 2 bases at V and 1 base at J, with 15 bases between the two ends. The germline CDR1 and CDR2 sequences are GTSNPN and SVGIG (reference sequence). The CDR3 sequence is 16 residues long. The DNA of the CDR3 is TGTGCCTGGAGTCCTTTTACCCCTTCGAGCAATCAGCCCCAGCATTTT. Translated: CAWSPFTPSSNQPQHF.

The chain combines TRBV27 with TRBJ1-4; 8 bases agree with TRBD1. The CDR3 contains 16 residues. The ends lost 3 bases at V and 4 bases at J; junction bases unmatched: 7. Germline V lookup: CDR1 MNHEY, CDR2 SMNVEV (reference sequence). The CDR3 protein is CASSLTGTGSNEKLFF. As DNA, the CDR3 is TGTGCCAGCAGTTTGACGGGGACAGGTAGTAATGAAAAACTGTTTTTT.

The CDR3 spells CASRTYTGELFF. The CDR3, as DNA: TGTGCCAGCCGGACGTACACCGGGGAGCTGTTTTTT. This sequence joins TRBV6-1 and TRBJ2-2; no clear D gene. The CDR3 extends over 12 amino acids. With 8 bases removed from V and 3 bases from J, the gap between germline ends came to 7 bases. Germline lookup yields CDR1 MNHNS and CDR2 SASEGT.

The V and J genes are TRBV30 and TRBJ2-7, with D possibly called TRBD1 or TRBD2 (5 bases each). CDR1 GTSNPN and CDR2 SVGIG come from the germline V gene (reference sequence). Trimming removed 5 bases at V and 3 bases at J, with 14 bases between. This CDR3 region has 13 residues. DNA for the CDR3: TGTGCCTGGGCTAGGGGACGGGGCTACGAGCAGTACTTC. Protein product: CAWARGRGYEQYF.